This T cell receptor (beta chain) comes out of a study of blood T cell repertoires in COVID-19. Overall study context: Spain, Italy and the United States supplied samples that represented acute and convalescent COVID-19.

V was clipped by 3 bases and J by 4 bases, with 19 bases between them. The CDR3 consists of 16 residues. CDR1 and CDR2 from the germline V gene are DFQATT and SNEGSKA (reference sequence). The authors' processing: For nucleated cells, counts were estimated from reference gene primer amplification. Measured with immunoSEQ multiplex PCR; TCRdb has only the in-frame clones, and not every one. Clone size and V and J calls were adopted from that table, with D and trimming inferred from the DNA. The sample shows about 300,000 clones, around 84% of them seen only once. V gene TRBV20-1 combines with J gene TRBJ2-1; D remains unclear. The sequencing sample was made of peripheral blood. The TCR originated in a man aged 70-80 years with acute or convalescent COVID-19. The CDR3 DNA reads as TGCAGTGCTAGTAGCCTAGACCCAGAGAGTTACAATGAGCAGTTCTTC. As protein: CSASSLDPESYNEQFF.